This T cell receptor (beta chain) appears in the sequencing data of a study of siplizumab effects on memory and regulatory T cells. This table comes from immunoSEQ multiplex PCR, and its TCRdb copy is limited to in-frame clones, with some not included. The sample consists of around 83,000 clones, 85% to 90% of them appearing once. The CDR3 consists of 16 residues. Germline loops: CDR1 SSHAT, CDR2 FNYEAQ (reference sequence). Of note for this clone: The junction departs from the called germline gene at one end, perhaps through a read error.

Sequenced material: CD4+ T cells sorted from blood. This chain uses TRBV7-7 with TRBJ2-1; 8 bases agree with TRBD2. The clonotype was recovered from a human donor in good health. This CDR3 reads CASSLALSGTYNEQFF. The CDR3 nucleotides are TGTGCTAGCAGCTTAGCGCTTAGCGGGACTTACAATGAGCAGTTCTTC. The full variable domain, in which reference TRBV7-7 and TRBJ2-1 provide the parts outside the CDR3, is GAGVSQSPRYKVTKRGQDVTLRCDPISSHATLYWYQQALGQGPEFLTYFNYEAQPDKSGLPSDRFSAERPEGSISTLTIQRTEQRDSAMYRCASSLALSGTYNEQFFGPGTRLTVL.